A selection of T cell receptor beta chains follows, all from one sample in a study of T cell responses to AZD1222 COVID-19 vaccine. Measured with immunoSEQ multiplex PCR; TCRdb has only the in-frame clones, and not every one. The sample contains under 25,000 clones, 84% of which appear only once. Sequenced here: peripheral blood, sampled 28 days after the second AZD1222 dose. These TCRs come from an adult who received the AZD1222 COVID-19 vaccine. CDR3s include the opening cysteine and the closing phenylalanine or tryptophan. The D gene is left open where the match is weak. Only part of the rows carry a size: once, few, many, or a class if the clone is expanded.

j_gene,d_gene,v_gene,abundance,CDR3nt,CDR3aa
TRBJ1-6,TRBD1,TRBV2,.,TGTGCCACCCAAGGGGACAGTCATAATTCACCCCTCCACTTT,CATQGDSHNSPLHF
TRBJ2-7,TRBD2,TRBV7-3,.,TGTGCCAGCAGCCCCGGGAGGGACGGAGAGCAGTACTTC,CASSPGRDGEQYF
TRBJ2-3,.,TRBV18,.,TGTGCCAGCTCACCCCCGGAGCGGCGCACAGATACGCAGTATTTT,CASSPPERRTDTQYF
TRBJ2-2,TRBD2,TRBV30,.,TGTGCCTGGACTAGCGGGAGGGCCACCGGGGAGCTGTTTTTT,CAWTSGRATGELFF
TRBJ2-7,.,TRBV10-3,.,TGTGCCATCAGAGACAGCTCCTACGAGCAGTACTTC,CAIRDSSYEQYF
TRBJ2-3,TRBD2,TRBV5-1,few,TGCGCCAGCAGCTTGCTGAGCGGGGGGTCGACTAGCACAGATACGCAGTATTTT,CASSLLSGGSTSTDTQYF
TRBJ1-5,.,TRBV5-1,.,TGCGCCAGCAGCTTGGCGGGGAATAATCAGCCCCAGCATTTT,CASSLAGNNQPQHF
TRBJ1-5,.,TRBV2,.,TGTGCCAGCAACGCCCGGCATAGCAATCAGCCCCAGCATTTT,CASNARHSNQPQHF
TRBJ2-7,.,TRBV21-1,few,TGTGCCAGCAGCAAGGCCGGAAGGAGATACGAGCAGTACTTC,CASSKAGRRYEQYF
TRBJ2-5,.,TRBV5-1,once,TGCGCCAGCAGCTCGGGGGATCGGGAGACCCAGTACTTC,CASSSGDRETQYF
TRBJ2-7,TRBD1,TRBV5-5,.,TGTGCCAGCAGCTTGAGGGGGACAGGGGACTCCTACGAGCAGTACTTC,CASSLRGTGDSYEQYF
TRBJ1-4,.,TRBV30,.,TGTGCCTGGAGTGTGACGGGACATGTAAATGAAAAACTGTTTTTT,CAWSVTGHVNEKLFF
TRBJ1-2,TRBD1,TRBV6-5,.,TGTGCCAGCAGTAATTCTGGACAGGGCGCCTATGGCTACACCTTC,CASSNSGQGAYGYTF
TRBJ1-1,TRBD1,TRBV28,.,TGTGCCAGCAGTAACAGGGGGGGGTCGGACACTGAAGCTTTCTTT,CASSNRGGSDTEAFF
TRBJ1-6,.,TRBV7-2,.,TGTGCCAGCACCTTGGGGGGCTTTAATTCACCCCTCCACTTT,CASTLGGFNSPLHF
TRBJ2-1,.,TRBV3-1/TRBV3-2,.,TGTGCCAGCAGCCCTATAGCGATGACCTCCTACAATGAGCAGTTCTTC,CASSPIAMTSYNEQFF
TRBJ2-2,.,TRBV28,.,TGTGCCAGCAGTTCCCCGGGGGCGCCTAACACCGGGGAGCTGTTTTTT,CASSSPGAPNTGELFF
TRBJ2-2,.,TRBV3-1/TRBV3-2,.,TGTGCCAGCAGCCCCCAAGACCGGGACTCCGGGGAGCTGTTTTTT,CASSPQDRDSGELFF
TRBJ2-3,.,TRBV7-3,.,TGTGCCAGCAGCTTGGACAACACAGATACGCAGTATTTT,CASSLDNTDTQYF
TRBJ1-6,TRBD1,TRBV7-9,.,TGTGCCAGCAGCTTAGGACAGGGGGAAGGCTCACCCCTCCACTTT,CASSLGQGEGSPLHF
TRBJ2-7,.,TRBV7-8,.,TGTGCCAGCAGCTTAGCCCAGGGGGGGTACTACGAGCAGTACTTC,CASSLAQGGYYEQYF
TRBJ2-1,TRBD2,TRBV2,once,TGTGCCAGCAGTCCCGAGGGAGGGAGCTACAATGAGCAGTTCTTC,CASSPEGGSYNEQFF
TRBJ2-1,.,TRBV2,.,TGTGCCAGCAGTCCGGCCTCCTACCTAAATGAGCAGTTCTTC,CASSPASYLNEQFF
TRBJ1-1,.,TRBV11-2,once,TGTGCCAGCAGCTTAACAGGGAGCCTGAACACTGAAGCTTTCTTT,CASSLTGSLNTEAFF
TRBJ1-2,.,TRBV12-3/TRBV12-4,.,TGTGCCAGCACCTCCGGGGCGTATGGCTACACCTTC,CASTSGAYGYTF